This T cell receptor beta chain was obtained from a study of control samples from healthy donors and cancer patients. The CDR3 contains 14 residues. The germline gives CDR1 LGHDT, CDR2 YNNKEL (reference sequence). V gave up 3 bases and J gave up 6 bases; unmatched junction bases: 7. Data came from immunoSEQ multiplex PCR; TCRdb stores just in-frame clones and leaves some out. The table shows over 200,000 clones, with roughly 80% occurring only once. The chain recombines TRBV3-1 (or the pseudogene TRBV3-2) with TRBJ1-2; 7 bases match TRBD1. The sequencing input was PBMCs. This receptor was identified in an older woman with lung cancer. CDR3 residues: CASSHRGSQDGYTF. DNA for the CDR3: TGTGCCAGCAGCCACAGGGGGAGTCAGGATGGCTACACCTTC.